The clone carrying this T cell receptor (beta chain) has a count of ten or more. Its antigen is still unknown. The data stem from a study of T cells in Graves' hyperthyroidism and ophthalmopathy. General study findings and limits: Most thyroid clonotypes expanded above 0.001 appeared in blood too.

What was amplified from RNA transcripts were TCR beta CDR3 regions. RT-PCR in the first round (using the HTBI primer set) targeted the TCR CDR3. TCRdb fed the multiplex PCR reads into MiXCR, producing one record per CDR3 protein. The table includes roughly 380,000 distinct CDR3 sequences, 15% to 20% detected once. The germline gives CDR1 ENHRY, CDR2 SYGVKD. Trimming removed 2 bases from V and 3 bases from J, with 14 bases in between. CDR3 size: 15 residues. The diagnostic basis comprised clinical symptoms, serum thyroxine and TRAb, thyroid ultrasound and orbital computed tomography. This clonotype was obtained from a woman in her thirties or forties with Graves' ophthalmopathy. The chain combines TRBV10-3 with TRBJ2-7, with D perhaps TRBD1 (6 bases). Sequencing was done on a sample of blood. CDR3: CAISETDSLFYEQYF. CDR3 nucleotides: TGTGCCATCAGTGAGACGGACAGTCTTTTCTACGAGCAGTACTTC.